This TCR beta chain was retrieved from a study of cytomegalovirus exposure and HLA in healthy donors. Whole-study context: The approximately 710 first-cohort repertoires and the 95 to 150 validation repertoires shared the same platform, a later analysis reported.

Some clones are missing from TCRdb's copy, which holds only in-frame ones; the method was immunoSEQ multiplex PCR. Here the sample spans 140,000 to 150,000 clones, more than 85% being singletons. Germline CDR1 and CDR2: KGHSH and LQKENI. The CDR3 is 16 amino acids. Trimming took 3 bases from V and 3 from J, leaving 17 bases between them. Study conclusions and caveats: It was found in a later analysis that first-cohort TCR clusters tended to co-occur in the 90 to 150 validation repertoires.

A note on this clone: No antigen is known for it.

This sequence joins TRBV18 and TRBJ1-1; D is ambiguous. The sequenced sample was PBMCs. The receptor comes from a man aged 18-30 years in good health and CMV-seronegative. CDR3 DNA sequence: TGTGCCAGCTCACCGCTTGGAGGGAAGGGCGACACTGAAGCTTTCTTT. Residues: CASSPLGGKGDTEAFF. The full variable domain, rest sourced from reference TRBV18 and TRBJ1-1, is NAGVMQNPRHLVRRRGQEARLRCSPMKGHSHVYWYRQLPEEGLKFMVYLQKENIIDESGMPKERFSAEFPKEGPSILRIQQVVRGDSAAYFCASSPLGGKGDTEAFFGQGTRLTVV.